Below are 20 T cell receptor beta chains sequenced from a single sample in a study of T cells after yellow fever vaccination. TCRdb independently ran MiXCR on the 5' RACE reads; one entry per CDR3 protein. The sample consists of some 320,000 distinct CDR3 sequences, about 4% of them appearing once. Source: PBMCs, taken 5 days after the yellow fever booster vaccination. The receptor source for this set is a man younger than 35 who received the YFV17D yellow fever vaccine.

This clonotype came up a few times. The chain links TRBV19 to TRBJ1-2, with 8 nucleotides matching TRBD1. CDR3 length equals 15 residues. The junction had 6 bases not matched to a gene; V was cut back by 3 bases and J by 3 bases. CDR1 is LNHDA and CDR2 is SQIVND in the germline V gene (reference sequence). CDR3 loop: CASSMETGEHYGYTF. The CDR3 nucleotides read TGTGCCAGTAGTATGGAGACAGGGGAGCACTATGGCTACACCTTC.

CDR3 in DNA: TGTGCCAGCTCACCATCGGACCGATACTCCTACGAGCAGTACTTC. This codes for CASSPSDRYSYEQYF. The chain recombines TRBV18 with TRBJ2-7; D remains unclear. CDR3 length: 15 residues. Trimming pared 2 bases from V and 0 bases from J, leaving 11 bases between. CDR1 and CDR2 (germline): KGHSH, LQKENI.

Ten or more counts support this clonotype. The V gene is TRBV7-9, the J gene TRBJ2-7, with 9 bases fitting TRBD2. Germline V lookup: CDR1 SEHNR, CDR2 FQNEAQ (reference sequence). The V segment lost 1 base and the J segment 1 base; nucleotides outside the gene matches: 8. The CDR3 contains 17 residues. As DNA, the CDR3 is TGTGCCAGCAGCTTAGGTTACCTAGCGGGGTTGTCCTACGAGCAGTACTTC. It yields the protein CASSLGYLAGLSYEQYF. Combining the CDR3 with reference TRBV7-9 and TRBJ2-7 gives the whole variable domain DTGVSQNPRHKITKRGQNVTFRCDPISEHNRLYWYRQTLGQGPEFLTYFQNEAQLEKSRLLSDRFSAERPKGSFSTLEIQRTEQGDSAMYLCASSLGYLAGLSYEQYFGPGTRLTVT.

There are a few counts of this clonotype. The rearrangement links TRBV29-1 to TRBJ2-2; 8 bases fit TRBD1. CDR3 length: 13 residues. V lost 3 bases and J lost 3; bases outside the gene matches: 0. CDR1 and CDR2 from the germline V gene are SQVTM and ANQGSEA. CDR3 sequence reads: CSVETGDTGELFF. The CDR3 DNA sequence: TGCAGCGTTGAGACAGGGGACACCGGGGAGCTGTTTTTT.

This clonotype was detected a few times. One junction end does not reproduce the germline sequence, and a read error may be involved. The chain has TRBV7-7 and TRBJ2-1; tentatively, D is TRBD1 or TRBD2 (5 bases each). The CDR3 has 14 amino acids. Germline V gene data show CDR1 as SSHAT and CDR2 as FNYEAQ (reference sequence). The CDR3 region is CASSLGDGSNEQFF. The CDR3 bases are TGTGCTAGCAGCTTAGGGGACGGATCCAATGAGCAGTTCTTC.

The gene calls are TRBV6-1 and TRBJ2-3; 10 bases map to TRBD2. The length of the CDR3 is 16 residues. V shed 1 base and J 4 bases; nucleotides not matched to a gene: 5. Germline CDR1 reads MNHNS; CDR2 reads SASEGT. Here the CDR3 DNA reads TGTGCCAGCAGTGAAGATCAGCGGGGGGGCCCAGATACGCAGTATTTT. Translating it yields CASSEDQRGGPDTQYF.

This clonotype was counted at least ten times. The chain couples TRBV7-2 to TRBJ2-7; tentative D call: TRBD2 (6 bases). Germline-derived CDR1 and CDR2 are SGHTA and FQGNSA. The CDR3 extends over 15 amino acids. Trimming took 2 bases from V and 3 from J, leaving 14 bases between them. The CDR3 reads CASSLLTPGVYEQYF. The CDR3 DNA is TGTGCCAGCAGCTTATTAACCCCGGGGGTCTACGAGCAGTACTTC.

This clonotype has more than one count but fewer than ten. This chain uses TRBV7-2 with TRBJ1-1; 7 bases align to TRBD1. CDR1 and CDR2 (germline): SGHTA, FQGNSA. CDR3 length equals 15 residues. The J segment lost 0 bases and the V segment lost 5 bases, leaving 6 bases of the junction unmatched. The CDR3 spells CASSLQGGMNTEAFF. The CDR3 DNA is TGTGCCAGCAGCCTTCAGGGGGGAATGAACACTGAAGCTTTCTTT.

This clonotype was counted at least ten times. This sequence joins TRBV6-6 and TRBJ2-5; D perhaps matches TRBD2 (6 bases). V dropped 4 bases and J dropped 2 bases, with 11 bases sitting between them. This CDR3 region has 14 residues. In germline, CDR1 is MNHNY, CDR2 SVGAGI (reference sequence). DNA for the CDR3: TGTGCCAGCAGTTCTGACGGGGGACAAGAGACCCAGTACTTC. It translates to CASSSDGGQETQYF.

This clonotype was seen a few times. The chain employs TRBV9 and TRBJ2-5, with 10 bases aligning to TRBD1. With 0 bases clipped from V and 3 bases from J, the junction kept 2 bases outside the gene matches. This CDR3 has 15 amino acids. Germline lookup yields CDR1 SGDLS and CDR2 YYNGEE. The CDR3 sequence: CASSVEGTGEETQYF. The CDR3 DNA follows: TGTGCCAGCAGCGTAGAGGGGACAGGGGAAGAGACCCAGTACTTC.

This clonotype was counted many times. This rearrangement joins TRBV19 to TRBJ2-1; 9 bases align to TRBD1. Germline values: CDR1 LNHDA, CDR2 SQIVND (reference sequence). The CDR3 has 14 residues. V lost 4 bases, J lost 5 bases, and 3 bases stayed unmatched. The CDR3 region has the DNA TGTGCCAGTAGTACGGGACAGGGTAACAATGAGCAGTTCTTC. Translation: CASSTGQGNNEQFF.

This clonotype came up a few times. V usage is TRBV15 and J usage is TRBJ2-7; tentatively, D is TRBD1 or TRBD2 (5 bases each). The V gene lost 1 base and the J gene lost 4 bases, with 23 bases spanning the gap. Germline V lookup: CDR1 LNHNV, CDR2 YYDKDF (reference sequence). This CDR3 has 18 amino acids. For the CDR3, the DNA is TGTGCCACCAGCAGAGTGGGGGAAGGACGTATAGGGCAATACGAGCAGTACTTC. Amino acid sequence: CATSRVGEGRIGQYEQYF.

The sample holds a few counts of this clonotype. This chain joins TRBV6-5 and TRBJ1-1; D is unresolved. The germline V gene encodes CDR1 MNHEY and CDR2 SVGAGI. The CDR3 length is 16 residues. V gave up 0 bases and J gave up 0 bases, with 11 bases separating them. The CDR3 DNA follows: TGTGCCAGCAGTTACTCGATGAGCGGATTGAACACTGAAGCTTTCTTT. Translated, it gives CASSYSMSGLNTEAFF.

The chain carries TRBV7-9 and TRBJ2-6; D is unresolved. Trimming left V 6 bases short and J 0 bases short, with 6 bases between. Germline CDR1 SEHNR, CDR2 FQNEAQ (reference sequence). This CDR3 is built from 14 residues. The CDR3 DNA reads TGTGCCAGCAGGTCTAACTCTGGGGCCAACGTCCTGACTTTC. This sequence encodes CASRSNSGANVLTF.

This clonotype was found many times. The chain carries TRBV5-1 and TRBJ1-6; tentatively, D is TRBD1 (5 bases). Per the germline V gene, CDR1 is SGHRS and CDR2 is YFSETQ. The CDR3 has 14 amino acids. Trimming stripped 2 bases from V and 7 bases from J, with 10 bases between. The CDR3 DNA is TGCGCCAGCAGCTTTCGGGGGGGAAATTCACCCCTCCACTTT. This translates into CASSFRGGNSPLHF.

This clonotype was picked up many times. The rearrangement joins TRBV7-8 to TRBJ2-1; the D is unclear. The germline gives CDR1 SGHVS, CDR2 FQNEAQ. Trimming removed 2 bases at V and 9 bases at J, with 11 bases between. The CDR3 spans 13 residues. For the CDR3, the DNA is TGTGCCAGCAGCTTATTCGGTAGTAGTGAGCAGTTCTTC. Translation: CASSLFGSSEQFF.

This clonotype was seen ten or more times. V gene TRBV9 combines with J gene TRBJ2-3, with no clear D. Germline-derived CDR1 and CDR2 are SGDLS and YYNGEE. The V end lost 0 bases, the J end lost 0 bases, and 5 bases lay between the germline ends. The CDR3 has 14 amino acids. The CDR3 reads CASSVDWSTDTQYF. The DNA for the CDR3 is TGTGCCAGCAGCGTAGATTGGAGCACAGATACGCAGTATTTT.

The chain couples TRBV4-2 to TRBJ2-3; 7 nucleotides line up with TRBD2. V dropped 4 bases and J dropped 2; count of bases not matched to a gene: 12. Germline V gene sequence: CDR1 LGHNA, CDR2 YNFKEQ. There are 17 residues in the CDR3. The CDR3 DNA sequence: TGTGCCAGCAGCCCAGTAACAGCTAGCGGCTACACAGATACGCAGTATTTT. This sequence encodes CASSPVTASGYTDTQYF.

The chain couples TRBV19 to TRBJ2-1; D tentatively reads TRBD1 or TRBD2 (5 bases each). The ends were cut back, 8 bases at V and 10 bases at J, with 12 bases in the middle. CDR3 length: 11 amino acids. Germline CDR1 is LNHDA and CDR2 is SQIVND (reference sequence). The CDR3 coding sequence is TGTGCCAGTGGGTGGGACGCGGAGCAGTTCTTC. Translation gives CASGWDAEQFF.

This chain joins TRBV7-8 and TRBJ2-7; tentative D call: TRBD2 (6 bases). Germline V CDR1 and CDR2: SGHVS, FQNEAQ. The CDR3 contains 14 residues. The V end lost 5 bases, the J end lost 5 bases, and 16 bases lay between the germline ends. This CDR3 reads CASSPRRVSNEQYV. The CDR3 nucleotides read TGTGCCAGCAGCCCCAGGAGGGTTTCTAACGAGCAGTACGTC.